This T cell receptor (beta chain) was retrieved from a study of cytomegalovirus exposure and HLA in healthy donors. Turning to the study itself: Unique TCRs numbering approximately 80 million, obtained from HLA-typed donors, made up an early data release.

A multiplex PCR was run with 60 Vbeta primers and 13 Jbeta primers. TCRdb's copy holds only in-frame clones and misses some; the assay was immunoSEQ multiplex PCR. The sample has about 60,000 clones, roughly 80% seen once; the top ten hold 2.5% to 3.5%. In regard to this clone: Its antigen is currently unknown. Other DNA variants within this sample encode the same CDR3.

Findings of the study overall: V- and J-gene trimming of TCR beta was linked (in a later analysis) to a missense DCLRE1C variant. A later analysis appeared to link common viral pathogens to several of the most significant clusters.

The sample comprised PBMCs. The sequence derives from a woman between 40 and 55 years old in good health and CMV-seropositive.

The CDR3 coding sequence is TGCGCCAGCAGCTTGGCGGGGGGGACCTACGAGCAGTACTTC. Its translation is CASSLAGGTYEQYF. V gene TRBV5-1 combines with J gene TRBJ2-7; 8 bases map to TRBD2. V shed 0 bases, J shed 2 bases, and the junction held 1 base outside the gene matches. Germline loops: CDR1 SGHRS, CDR2 YFSETQ. The CDR3 covers 14 residues.